This TCR beta chain was found in a study of T cell repertoires in cytomegalovirus infection (dated by TCRdb to about 2019). Some background on the complete study: The peptide stimulations were aimed at well-studied HLA-B-restricted epitopes as well as recently identified HLA-C-restricted CMV epitopes, whose presentation resists viral immunomodulation. Donor HLA type was relevant to the analysis, because carriage of CMV infection together with the matching HLA type was indicated by public TCR beta signatures. The full study reports these points: In the ex vivo response, HLA-C-restricted CMV-specific TCR beta clonotypes were dominant, and in two of eight donors the single most frequent clonotype came from this HLA-C-restricted group. In both this cohort and an independent cohort of 352 donors, the cumulative frequency of public TCR beta family members distinguished carriers of CMV infection plus the relevant HLA type.

Instrument on record: Illumina HiSeq 1500. TCRdb handled the public reads itself, with Q25 trimming in fastp and clone calling in MiXCR, and kept productive beta chains. Rows are unified per CDR3 protein, each entry keeping the most common DNA and genes. Present in this sample are some 940,000 distinct CDR3 sequences, approximately 33% of which were seen just once. Together, the top ten hold roughly an eighth of the sample. This clonotype was detected ten times or more. Its antigen remains undetermined. No base qualities exist here, and no much larger clone lies one base off it. The sample's treatment or condition label is to be understood as: in vitro stimulation with specific CMV peptide epitopes to enrich CMV-specific T cells. Measured from the cysteine to the phenylalanine, the CDR3 is 19 residues long. The retained sequence is limited to the CDR3, 57 bases, with the frame set at the first base. CDR1 and CDR2 (SGHVS, FQNEAQ) derive from the germline V gene. V is shortened by 2 bases, J by 0 bases, and the region joining them spans 19 bases.

The chain is assembled from TRBV7-8 and TRBJ2-2; the D gene is perhaps TRBD2, on 5 matching bases. This sequence originates from a human donor in good health (CMV status not recorded). Some clones in this sample may be carry-over from other donors' samples. The sequencing here drew on cultured CD8+ T cells from PBMCs, taken from culture after CMV antigen stimulation. The DNA sequence follows: TGTGCCAGCAGCTTACCCGTGAGGGCGGTCCATTCGAACACCGGGGAGCTGTTTTTT. Its protein reads: CASSLPVRAVHSNTGELFF.